The 29 T cell receptor beta chains below come from one sample, sequenced in a study of graft-versus-host responses after intestinal transplantation. Generated by immunoSEQ multiplex PCR, the TCRdb table keeps only in-frame clones and is missing some. The table includes about 45,000 clones, more than 85% detected once. The sample consisted of PBMCs, taken 524 days after transplant. The origin of the receptors is a human patient who received an intestinal transplant, so some T cells may come from the graft donor.

The V call is TRBV11-3, the J call TRBJ2-1; 7 nucleotides agree with TRBD2. In germline, CDR1 is SGHNT, CDR2 YENEEA. The CDR3 is made up of 16 amino acids. With 1 base clipped from V and 7 bases from J, the junction kept 10 bases outside the gene matches. The CDR3 nucleotides are TGTGCCAGCAGCTTAGGCGGGGCGGGAGATAGGAATGAGCAGTTCTTC. It translates to CASSLGGAGDRNEQFF.

V is TRBV28 and J is TRBJ2-7; 9 nucleotides align to TRBD1. Germline loops: CDR1 MDHEN, CDR2 SYDVKM. The V and J ends lost 4 bases and 6 bases, in that order; junction bases with no gene match: 10. The CDR3 is 15 amino acids. CDR3 in amino acids: CASSYPGQGSGEQYF. The CDR3 nucleotides read TGTGCCAGCAGTTACCCGGGACAGGGTTCAGGCGAGCAGTACTTC.

The V gene is TRBV7-2, the J gene TRBJ2-7; 7 bases line up with TRBD1. J was trimmed by 4 bases and V by 5 bases; bases with no gene match: 5. CDR3 length equals 13 residues. Germline CDR1 reads SGHTA; CDR2 reads FQGNSA. The CDR3 region has the DNA TGTGCCAGCAGCCCCGGGACAGAGTACGAGCAGTACTTC. Protein sequence: CASSPGTEYEQYF.

The V gene is TRBV2, the J gene TRBJ2-7; no definite D call. V shed 6 bases and J shed 4 bases, with 13 bases lying between them. Germline CDR1 is SNHLY and CDR2 is FYNNEI. This CDR3 region has 13 residues. The CDR3 sequence: CASREHPGYEQYF. The DNA for the CDR3 is TGTGCCAGCAGGGAACACCCTGGGTACGAGCAGTACTTC.

The rearrangement joins TRBV14 to TRBJ1-1; perhaps TRBD1 as D (6 bases). The CDR3 sequence is 13 residues long. Per germline, CDR1 SGHDN and CDR2 FVKESK. V was trimmed by 0 bases and J by 9 bases, leaving 11 bases between them. Written as DNA, the CDR3 is TGTGCCAGCAGCCAAGATATGGGGGGCCAAGCTTTCTTT. Translation gives CASSQDMGGQAFF.

V gene TRBV7-9 combines with J gene TRBJ2-1; tentative D call: TRBD2 (6 bases). This CDR3 spans 14 amino acids. The V gene lost 7 bases and the J gene lost 5 bases, with 15 bases spanning the gap. Germline-derived CDR1 and CDR2 are SEHNR and FQNEAQ (reference sequence). The CDR3 coding sequence is TGTGCCAGCATCATCGGGGGTGCCCACAATGAGCAGTTCTTC. Protein: CASIIGGAHNEQFF. Complete variable domain (other parts from reference TRBV7-9 and TRBJ2-1): DTGVSQNPRHKITKRGQNVTFRCDPISEHNRLYWYRQTLGQGPEFLTYFQNEAQLEKSRLLSDRFSAERPKGSFSTLEIQRTEQGDSAMYLCASIIGGAHNEQFFGPGTRLTVL.

The chain uses TRBV15 and TRBJ1-5; 7 nucleotides agree with TRBD1. Germline V gene sequence: CDR1 LNHNV, CDR2 YYDKDF (reference sequence). V shed 3 bases and J 1 base; nucleotides not matched to a gene: 9. The CDR3 length is 17 residues. The CDR3 bases are TGTGCCACCAGCAGGGAGGGGGCATGGGGGAGCAATCAGCCCCAGCATTTT. It codes for CATSREGAWGSNQPQHF.

This clone appeared once. The gene calls are TRBV7-8 and TRBJ2-1; possible D gene TRBD2, 5 bases. Deletions cut 2 bases from V and 9 bases from J, with 20 bases between. Per germline, CDR1 SGHVS and CDR2 FQNEAQ. The CDR3 is 16 amino acids. CDR3 nucleotides: TGTGCCAGCAGCTTAATGGGCCCCGGGGTGGAGAGTGAGCAGTTCTTC. This encodes CASSLMGPGVESEQFF. Based on the CDR3 plus reference TRBV7-8 and TRBJ2-1, the full variable domain is GAGVSQSPRYKVAKRGQDVALRCDPISGHVSLFWYQQALGQGPEFLTYFQNEAQLDKSGLPSDRFFAERPEGSVSTLKIQRTQQEDSAVYLCASSLMGPGVESEQFFGPGTRLTVL.

CDR3 sequence: CASSQRDTYNEQFF. CDR3 sequence (DNA): TGTGCCAGCAGCCAAAGGGACACCTACAATGAGCAGTTCTTC. The rearrangement links TRBV6-5 to TRBJ2-1, with D perhaps TRBD1 (6 bases). CDR1 and CDR2 (germline): MNHEY, SVGAGI. Trimming stripped 6 bases from V and 2 bases from J, with 11 bases between. The length of the CDR3 is 14 residues.

V is TRBV19 and J is TRBJ2-3; 7 nucleotides match TRBD2. The CDR3 length is 15 residues. Germline trimming cut 4 bases from V and 4 bases from J; bases unmatched to any gene: 8. Germline values: CDR1 LNHDA, CDR2 SQIVND (reference sequence). CDR3 amino acids: CASSNTPSGPDTQYF. The CDR3 region has the DNA TGTGCCAGTAGTAATACCCCTAGCGGACCAGATACGCAGTATTTT.

The V gene is TRBV20-1, the J gene TRBJ2-5; D call uncertain. This CDR3 has 10 amino acids. Between the trimmed V and J ends, which lost 6 bases and 2 bases, there was a span of 4 bases. Looked up from germline, CDR1 is DFQATT and CDR2 is SNEGSKA (reference sequence). The CDR3 bases are TGCAGTGCGGTACAAGAGACCCAGTACTTC. Its protein is CSAVQETQYF.

Remarks on this clone: Other DNA sequences within the sample encode an identical CDR3. This chain links TRBV7-9 with TRBJ2-7; D uncertain. The CDR3 is 14 residues long. Germline values: CDR1 SEHNR, CDR2 FQNEAQ (reference sequence). Trimming stripped 1 base from V and 2 bases from J, with 9 bases between. Written as DNA, the CDR3 is TGTGCCAGCAGCTTAGGAGGCTTAGCCTACGAGCAGTACTTC. Translation gives CASSLGGLAYEQYF.

V gene TRBV5-1 combines with J gene TRBJ1-1; D not certain. Germline assignment: CDR1 SGHRS and CDR2 YFSETQ. Trimming shortened V by 0 bases and J by 0 bases, and 6 bases separated the two germline ends. The CDR3 is 14 amino acids. The CDR3 protein is CASSLEGLNTEAFF. The CDR3 DNA sequence: TGCGCCAGCAGCTTGGAAGGTTTGAACACTGAAGCTTTCTTT. Full variable domain (missing parts from reference TRBV5-1 and TRBJ1-1): KAGVTQTPRYLIKTRGQQVTLSCSPISGHRSVSWYQQTPGQGLQFLFEYFSETQRNKGNFPGRFSGRQFSNSRSEMNVSTLELGDSALYLCASSLEGLNTEAFFGQGTRLTVV.

The chain combines TRBV19 with TRBJ1-5, with D possibly being TRBD1 (5 bases). CDR3 size: 14 residues. V gave up 2 bases and J gave up 7 bases, with 12 bases separating them. Per the germline V gene, CDR1 is LNHDA and CDR2 is SQIVND (reference sequence). CDR3 nucleotides: TGTGCCAGTAGTATATGGGGGGTGGGGCAGCCCCAGCATTTT. This encodes CASSIWGVGQPQHF.

This chain joins TRBV19 and TRBJ2-6; D gene ambiguous. Trimming took off 7 bases at V and 0 bases at J, with 13 bases between the two ends. In germline, CDR1 is LNHDA, CDR2 SQIVND (reference sequence). This CDR3 comprises 16 residues. The CDR3 DNA is TGTGCCAGTATTTCACGCCGTAGCTCTGGGGCCAACGTCCTGACTTTC. Translating gives CASISRRSSGANVLTF.

V gene TRBV19 combines with J gene TRBJ2-3; TRBD2 matches 14 bases. The V gene's germline CDR1 is LNHDA and CDR2 SQIVND (reference sequence). This CDR3 has 19 residues. With 10 bases clipped from V and 3 bases from J, the junction kept 18 bases outside the gene matches. CDR3 nucleotides: TGTGCCACAGGGAGACAGGGTCCGGGGACTAGCGGGAGAACAGATACGCAGTATTTT. Its translation: CATGRQGPGTSGRTDTQYF.

V is TRBV5-6 and J is TRBJ2-1, with D perhaps TRBD1 or TRBD2 (6 bases each). The CDR3 has 13 residues. CDR1 and CDR2 (germline): SGHDT, YYEEEE. V lost 0 bases and J lost 7, with 8 bases in between. CDR3 sequence: CASSLGRGNEQFF. The DNA of the CDR3 is TGTGCCAGCAGCTTGGGGAGGGGGAATGAGCAGTTCTTC.

This chain links TRBV6-1 with TRBJ1-2, with D possibly TRBD1 on 6 matching bases. The ends were cut back, 0 bases at V and 8 bases at J, with 22 bases in the middle. The CDR3 covers 17 residues. Germline assignment: CDR1 MNHNS and CDR2 SASEGT. This chain's CDR3 is CASSEALNILNREGYTF. CDR3 in DNA: TGTGCCAGCAGTGAAGCGCTAAACATCTTGAACAGGGAAGGCTACACCTTC.

This chain joins TRBV19 and TRBJ2-1; D not certain. Trimming cost V 1 base and J 9 bases, with 10 bases left between them. The germline V gene has CDR1 LNHDA and CDR2 SQIVND (reference sequence). The CDR3 totals 13 residues. The CDR3 is CASSIGRVGEQFF. The CDR3 DNA reads TGTGCCAGTAGTATAGGTCGGGTGGGTGAGCAGTTCTTC.

The chain uses TRBV29-1 and TRBJ2-3; 7 bases fit TRBD1. Trimming cost V 7 bases and J 0 bases; bases outside gene matches: 10. Germline V CDR1 and CDR2: SQVTM, ANQGSEA. CDR3 length equals 15 residues. The CDR3 reads CSDAHGTASTDTQYF. CDR3 DNA sequence: TGCAGCGACGCCCACGGGACAGCTAGCACAGATACGCAGTATTTT.

The J gene is TRBJ1-2, the V gene TRBV2, with D maybe TRBD1 (5 bases). CDR3 length: 14 amino acids. The V gene lost 7 bases and the J gene lost 0 bases, with 12 bases spanning the gap. Germline CDR1 is SNHLY and CDR2 is FYNNEI. The CDR3 coding sequence is TGTGCCAGCACTCTTGGGACCACTAACTATGGCTACACCTTC. Protein sequence: CASTLGTTNYGYTF.

The V call is TRBV7-7, the J call TRBJ2-5; no reliable D call. Germline CDR1 is SSHAT and CDR2 is FNYEAQ (reference sequence). V was trimmed by 2 bases and J by 2 bases, leaving 6 bases between them. The CDR3 runs 13 residues. The CDR3 loop is CASSLQVQETQYF. The CDR3 DNA follows: TGTGCCAGCAGCTTACAGGTGCAAGAGACCCAGTACTTC. Together with reference TRBV7-7 and TRBJ2-5, the CDR3 gives the full variable domain: GAGVSQSPRYKVTKRGQDVTLRCDPISSHATLYWYQQALGQGPEFLTYFNYEAQPDKSGLPSDRFSAERPEGSISTLTIQRTEQRDSAMYRCASSLQVQETQYFGPGTRLLVL.

This chain connects TRBV6-1 to TRBJ1-4, with unresolved D. CDR3 length equals 15 residues. CDR1 is MNHNS and CDR2 is SASEGT in the germline V gene. V lost 2 bases and J lost 8, with 15 bases in between. This CDR3 is CASSEIGRVEEKLFF. For the CDR3, the DNA is TGTGCCAGCAGTGAAATTGGTAGGGTTGAGGAAAAACTGTTTTTT.

The chain links TRBV7-7 to TRBJ2-5; 8 nucleotides agree with TRBD2. Trimming cost V 0 bases and J 4 bases; bases outside gene matches: 4. The CDR3 sequence is 15 residues long. Germline V lookup: CDR1 SSHAT, CDR2 FNYEAQ (reference sequence). The CDR3 loop reads CASSLASGVGETQYF. For the CDR3, the DNA is TGTGCCAGCAGCTTAGCTAGCGGGGTAGGAGAGACCCAGTACTTC.

This clone was recorded a few times. This chain uses TRBV7-9 with TRBJ2-1; 8 bases fit TRBD1. Germline V lookup: CDR1 SEHNR, CDR2 FQNEAQ (reference sequence). V lost 5 bases, J lost 1 base, and 7 bases stayed unmatched. This CDR3 has 16 residues. The CDR3 region has the DNA TGTGCCAGCAGCCCCCGACAGGGGATTTCCTACAATGAGCAGTTCTTC. Translated: CASSPRQGISYNEQFF.

The chain joins TRBV27 to TRBJ2-7; 8 bases match TRBD2. CDR3 length: 15 amino acids. From germline, CDR1 is MNHEY and CDR2 SMNVEV (reference sequence). With V trimmed by 6 bases and J by 5 bases, 12 bases remained unmatched. The CDR3 spells CASSNREGRFHEQYF. The CDR3 region has the DNA TGTGCCAGCAGCAATCGGGAGGGGAGGTTCCACGAGCAGTACTTC.

This clone occurred once. At the DNA level, this CDR3 is encoded by other sequences in the same sample as well. The rearrangement uses TRBV28 and TRBJ2-2; TRBD1 matches 8 bases. The J segment lost 6 bases and the V segment lost 2 bases, leaving 2 bases of the junction unmatched. The germline V gene encodes CDR1 MDHEN and CDR2 SYDVKM. This CDR3 contains 14 residues. The CDR3 is CASSLDRGAGELFF. The CDR3 bases are TGTGCCAGCAGTTTAGACAGGGGAGCCGGGGAGCTGTTTTTT.

CDR3 loop: CASSLGQRYNEQFF. CDR3 DNA: TGCGCCAGCAGCTTGGGACAGCGTTACAATGAGCAGTTCTTC. This chain uses TRBV5-1 with TRBJ2-1; possibly TRBD1 for D (5 bases). The CDR3 extends over 14 amino acids. Germline V gives CDR1 SGHRS, CDR2 YFSETQ. V gave up 0 bases and J gave up 4 bases, with 8 bases separating them.

The gene calls are TRBV7-3 and TRBJ2-3, with TRBD1 matching 10 bases. The CDR3 sequence is 16 residues long. CDR1 SGHTA and CDR2 FQGTGA come from the germline V gene. The junction had 12 bases not matched to a gene; V was cut back by 8 bases and J by 4 bases. The DNA for the CDR3 is TGTGCCAGCGCCCCCCAATCCGGGACAGGGGCAGATACGCAGTATTTT. Translating it yields CASAPQSGTGADTQYF.